This T cell receptor (beta chain) was observed in a study of T cells in tumors after PD-1 blockade. Study information: No patient had prior checkpoint blockade, systemic immunosuppression, or radiotherapy within 4 weeks. Some patients also took daily vismodegib 150 mg during anti-PD-1 treatment. Overall study results and limits: Some novel exhausted tumor clones appeared in pre-treatment blood, suggesting peripheral recruitment.

This CDR3 contains 17 residues. This clone was counted a single time. The antigen is not known. This table comes from immunoSEQ multiplex PCR, and its TCRdb copy is limited to in-frame clones, with some not included. In the table there are around 50,000 clones, 75% to 80% of which are singletons. The sequenced sample was PBMCs, obtained before anti-PD-1 treatment. The TCR comes from a human donor with basal cell carcinoma. This chain uses TRBV21-1 with TRBJ2-7; TRBD2 reflects the table's D call only, with no check against the DNA. TRBV21-1 is listed as a pseudogene. The CDR3 reads CASSRSGSGRVPYEQYF. The DNA of the CDR3 is TGTGCCAGCAGCCGCTCTGGTAGCGGGAGGGTACCCTACGAGCAGTACTTC.